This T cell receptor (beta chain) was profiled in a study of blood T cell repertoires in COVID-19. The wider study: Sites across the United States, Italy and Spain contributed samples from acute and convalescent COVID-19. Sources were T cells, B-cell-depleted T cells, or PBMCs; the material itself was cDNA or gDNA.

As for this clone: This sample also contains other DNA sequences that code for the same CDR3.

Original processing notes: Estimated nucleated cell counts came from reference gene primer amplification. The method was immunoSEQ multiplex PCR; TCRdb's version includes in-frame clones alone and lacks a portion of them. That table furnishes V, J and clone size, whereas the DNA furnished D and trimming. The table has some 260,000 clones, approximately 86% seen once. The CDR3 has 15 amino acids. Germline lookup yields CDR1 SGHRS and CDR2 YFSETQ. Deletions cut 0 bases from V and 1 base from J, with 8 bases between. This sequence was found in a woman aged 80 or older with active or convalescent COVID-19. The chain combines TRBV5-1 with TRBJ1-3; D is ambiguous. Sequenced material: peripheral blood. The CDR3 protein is CASSLGGLSGNTIYF. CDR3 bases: TGCGCCAGCAGCTTGGGAGGCTTGTCTGGAAACACCATATATTTT.